The TCR beta chain under discussion was sequenced for a study of blood T cell repertoires in COVID-19. Study overall: T cells, B-cell-depleted T cells, or PBMCs supplied cDNA or gDNA.

As processed by the authors: Nucleated cell number was recorded as an estimate derived from reference gene primer amplification. Sequenced by immunoSEQ multiplex PCR; TCRdb stores in-frame clones only, minus some. The DNA was the basis for D and trimming; V, J and clone size are from that table. The sample includes tens of thousands of clones, about 83% seen only once; the top ten take 25% to 30%. Trimming removed 8 bases at V and 5 bases at J, with 13 bases between. The CDR3 is 13 amino acids. Sequences were obtained from peripheral blood. This receptor was obtained from a woman older than 75 with acute or convalescent COVID-19. The rearrangement links TRBV12-3 or TRBV12-4 to TRBJ2-1; D may be TRBD1 (7 bases). CDR3 sequence: CASRGQGDNEQFF. CDR3 sequence (DNA): TGTGCCAGCCGGGGGCAGGGGGACAATGAGCAGTTCTTC.